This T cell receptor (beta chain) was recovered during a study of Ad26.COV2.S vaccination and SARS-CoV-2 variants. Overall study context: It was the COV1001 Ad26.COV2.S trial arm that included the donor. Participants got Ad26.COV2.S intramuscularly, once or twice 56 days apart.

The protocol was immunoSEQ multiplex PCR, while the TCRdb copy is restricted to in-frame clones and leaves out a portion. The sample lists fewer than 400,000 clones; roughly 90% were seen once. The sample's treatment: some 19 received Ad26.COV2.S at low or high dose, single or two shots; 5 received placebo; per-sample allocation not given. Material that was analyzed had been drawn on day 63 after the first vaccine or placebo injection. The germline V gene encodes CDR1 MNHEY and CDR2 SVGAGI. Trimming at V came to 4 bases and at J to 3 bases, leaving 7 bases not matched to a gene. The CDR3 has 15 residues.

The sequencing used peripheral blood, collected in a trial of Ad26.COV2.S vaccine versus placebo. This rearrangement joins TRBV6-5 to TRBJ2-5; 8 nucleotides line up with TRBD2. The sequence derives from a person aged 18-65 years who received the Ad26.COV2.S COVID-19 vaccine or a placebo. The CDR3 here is CASSSSGRREETQYF. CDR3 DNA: TGTGCCAGCAGTTCCAGCGGGAGAAGAGAAGAGACCCAGTACTTC.